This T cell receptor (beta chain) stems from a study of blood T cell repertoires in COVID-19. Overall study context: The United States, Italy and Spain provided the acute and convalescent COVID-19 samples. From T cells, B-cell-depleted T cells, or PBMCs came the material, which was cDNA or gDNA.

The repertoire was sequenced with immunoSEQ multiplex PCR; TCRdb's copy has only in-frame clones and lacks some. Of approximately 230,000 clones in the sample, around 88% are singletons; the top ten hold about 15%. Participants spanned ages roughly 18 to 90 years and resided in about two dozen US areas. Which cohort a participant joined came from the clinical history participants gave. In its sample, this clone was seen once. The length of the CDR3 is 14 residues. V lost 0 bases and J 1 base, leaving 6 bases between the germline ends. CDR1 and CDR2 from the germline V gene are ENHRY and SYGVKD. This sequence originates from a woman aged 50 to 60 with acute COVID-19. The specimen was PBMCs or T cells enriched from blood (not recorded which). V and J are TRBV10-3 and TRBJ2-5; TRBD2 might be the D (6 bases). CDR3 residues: CAISESSGQETQYF. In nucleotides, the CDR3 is TGTGCCATCAGTGAGTCTAGCGGCCAAGAGACCCAGTACTTC.